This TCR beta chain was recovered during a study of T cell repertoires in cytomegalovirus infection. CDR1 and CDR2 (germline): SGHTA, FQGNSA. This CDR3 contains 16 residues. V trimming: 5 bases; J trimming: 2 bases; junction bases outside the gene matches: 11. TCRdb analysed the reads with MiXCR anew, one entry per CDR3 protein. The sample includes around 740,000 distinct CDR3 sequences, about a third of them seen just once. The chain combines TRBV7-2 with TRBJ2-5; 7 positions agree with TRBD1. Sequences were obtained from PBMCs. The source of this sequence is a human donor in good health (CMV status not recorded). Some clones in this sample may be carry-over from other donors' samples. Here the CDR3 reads CASSTGWTGFQETQYF. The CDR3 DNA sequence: TGTGCCAGCAGCACCGGATGGACAGGTTTTCAAGAGACCCAGTACTTC.